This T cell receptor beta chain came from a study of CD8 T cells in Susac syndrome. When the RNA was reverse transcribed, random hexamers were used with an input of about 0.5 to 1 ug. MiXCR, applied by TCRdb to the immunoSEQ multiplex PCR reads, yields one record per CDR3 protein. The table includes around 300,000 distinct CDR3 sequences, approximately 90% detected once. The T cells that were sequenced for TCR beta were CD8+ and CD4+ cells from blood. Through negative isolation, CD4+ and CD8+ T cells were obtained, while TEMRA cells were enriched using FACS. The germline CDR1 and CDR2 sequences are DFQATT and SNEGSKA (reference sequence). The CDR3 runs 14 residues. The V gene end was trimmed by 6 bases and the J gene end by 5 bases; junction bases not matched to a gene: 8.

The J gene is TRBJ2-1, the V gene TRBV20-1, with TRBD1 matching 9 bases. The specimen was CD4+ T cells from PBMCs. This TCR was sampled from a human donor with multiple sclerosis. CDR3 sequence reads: CSADTGGDNNEQFF. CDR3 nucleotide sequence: TGCAGTGCCGATACAGGGGGCGACAACAATGAGCAGTTCTTC.